These T cell receptor beta chains were read from a single sample in a study of cytomegalovirus exposure and HLA in healthy donors. The repertoire was sequenced with immunoSEQ multiplex PCR; TCRdb's copy has only in-frame clones and lacks some. The sample includes about 170,000 clones, approximately 85% of them seen just once. Source material: PBMCs. These receptors came from a man between 18 and 29 years old in good health and CMV-seropositive. Both conserved end residues are part of each CDR3. The D gene is left open where the match is weak. A clone size is listed for some rows: how often the clone was seen (once, few, many), or a class if it is expanded.

d_gene,abundance,j_gene,v_gene,CDR3aa,CDR3nt
.,few,TRBJ1-1,TRBV6-1,CASSQVGVDRETEAFF,TGTGCCAGCAGTCAAGTGGGTGTCGACAGAGAGACTGAAGCTTTCTTT
TRBD2,.,TRBJ2-3,TRBV2,CASKESGGTDTQYF,TGTGCCAGCAAAGAGAGCGGGGGCACAGATACGCAGTATTTT
TRBD2,.,TRBJ2-3,TRBV6-1,CATKGGGAVTDTQYF,TGTGCCACCAAGGGCGGGGGGGCAGTAACAGATACGCAGTATTTT
.,.,TRBJ1-4,TRBV12-5,CASGLVDRYNEKLFF,TGTGCTAGTGGTTTGGTAGATAGATATAATGAAAAACTGTTTTTT
.,.,TRBJ2-1,TRBV9,CASSAETSSSSYNEQFF,TGTGCCAGCAGCGCCGAGACTAGTTCGAGCTCCTACAATGAGCAGTTCTTC
.,.,TRBJ2-3,TRBV5-1,CASSLDSGVTDTQYF,TGCGCCAGCAGCTTGGATTCCGGGGTCACAGATACGCAGTATTTT
TRBD2,.,TRBJ2-2,TRBV11-2,CASRPTAGGTGELFF,TGTGCCAGCCGCCCGACAGCGGGGGGGACCGGGGAGCTGTTTTTT
TRBD1,.,TRBJ2-3,TRBV5-6,CASSGDRGMDTQYF,TGTGCCAGCAGCGGGGACAGGGGGATGGATACGCAGTATTTT
TRBD1,.,TRBJ1-2,TRBV6-5,CASTEGQSGYTF,TGTGCCAGCACCGAGGGACAGTCTGGCTACACCTTC
TRBD1,.,TRBJ2-3,TRBV19,CASSISGQGLDTQYF,TGTGCCAGTAGTATCTCCGGACAGGGATTAGATACGCAGTATTTT
TRBD2,.,TRBJ2-5,TRBV18,CASSPTTSGAYQETQYF,TGTGCCAGCTCACCAACGACTAGCGGGGCGTACCAAGAGACCCAGTACTTC
TRBD1,.,TRBJ2-1,TRBV7-9,CASSPGTGTTYEQFF,TGTGCCAGCAGCCCAGGGACAGGGACGACGTATGAGCAGTTCTTC
.,.,TRBJ2-7,TRBV27,CASSSTPTETYEQYF,TGTGCCAGCAGTTCCACACCGACAGAAACCTACGAGCAGTACTTC
.,few,TRBJ1-3,TRBV10-3,CAISESGQGSGNTIYF,TGTGCCATCAGTGAGTCCGGCCAGGGCTCTGGAAACACCATATATTTT
.,once,TRBJ1-2,TRBV18,CASSPVDLRVRATNYGYTF,TGTGCCAGCTCACCCGTGGACCTCCGGGTGCGGGCCACTAACTATGGCTACACCTTC
.,.,TRBJ2-7,TRBV7-3,CASSLTPGDTYEQYF,TGTGCCAGCAGCTTAACCCCAGGGGACACCTACGAGCAGTACTTC
TRBD2,once,TRBJ2-1,TRBV28,CASSIPGGLSNEQFF,TGTGCCAGCAGTATACCGGGGGGGCTTAGCAATGAGCAGTTCTTC
.,.,TRBJ2-7,TRBV27,CASSFPSTREIF,TGTGCCAGCAGTTTTCCGTCAACCCGGGAAATCTTC
.,.,TRBJ1-2,TRBV5-4,CASRAQEGGIYGYTF,TGTGCCAGCAGAGCTCAGGAAGGAGGGATCTATGGCTACACCTTC
.,.,TRBJ1-1,TRBV5-6,CASSLRGPNTEAFF,TGTGCCAGCAGCCTCAGGGGACCGAACACTGAAGCTTTCTTT
.,.,TRBJ2-1,TRBV6-6,CASGADNEQFF,TGTGCCAGCGGGGCCGACAATGAGCAGTTCTTC
TRBD1,.,TRBJ2-4,TRBV5-4,CASSRTGMVRPNIQYF,TGTGCCAGCAGCAGGACAGGGATGGTACGTCCGAACATTCAGTACTTC
.,.,TRBJ1-2,TRBV6-1,CASSKGRGYGYTF,TGTGCCAGCAGCAAGGGGCGAGGCTATGGCTACACCTTC
.,.,TRBJ1-3,TRBV19,CATPTESGNTIYF,TGTGCCACTCCGACGGAGTCTGGAAACACCATATATTTT
.,.,TRBJ1-1,TRBV9,CASSVGVENTEAFF,TGTGCCAGCAGCGTCGGAGTGGAGAACACTGAAGCTTTCTTT
.,.,TRBJ1-2,TRBV20-1,CSASDSYGYTF,TGCAGTGCTTCTGACAGCTATGGCTACACCTTC
TRBD1,.,TRBJ1-4,TRBV6-1,CASSVPSDRVYTEKLFF,TGTGCCAGCAGTGTCCCCTCCGACAGGGTGTATACTGAAAAACTGTTTTTT
TRBD1,.,TRBJ2-5,TRBV18,CASSPVDRQETQYF,TGTGCCAGCTCACCAGTGGACAGGCAAGAGACCCAGTACTTC
TRBD1,few,TRBJ1-1,TRBV5-1,CASSTGTGGTEAFF,TGCGCCAGCAGCACCGGGACAGGGGGGACTGAAGCTTTCTTT
.,few,TRBJ2-7,TRBV11-3,CASSQGLDPYEQYF,TGTGCCAGCAGCCAGGGACTGGACCCCTACGAGCAGTACTTC
.,.,TRBJ2-5,TRBV4-3,CASSQDLPDQETQYF,TGCGCCAGCAGCCAAGACCTGCCAGATCAAGAGACCCAGTACTTC
TRBD1,.,TRBJ1-2,TRBV4-3,CASRPTGGYYGYTF,TGCGCCAGCAGACCAACAGGGGGTTACTATGGCTACACCTTC
.,once,TRBJ2-3,TRBV2,CASLRDTTDTQYF,TGTGCCAGCCTACGGGACACCACAGATACGCAGTATTTT
.,.,TRBJ1-2,TRBV9,CASSATEFNYGYTF,TGTGCCAGCAGCGCGACAGAATTTAACTATGGCTACACCTTC
.,few,TRBJ2-1,TRBV5-8,CASSLAGVNEQFF,TGTGCCAGCAGCTTGGCGGGGGTCAATGAGCAGTTCTTC
TRBD1,few,TRBJ1-4,TRBV7-9,CASSSDRVYEKLFF,TGTGCCAGCAGCTCGGACAGGGTGTATGAAAAACTGTTTTTT
.,.,TRBJ2-6,TRBV7-8,CASSLVSSGANVLTF,TGTGCCAGCAGCTTAGTATCTTCTGGGGCCAACGTCCTGACTTTC
TRBD2,.,TRBJ2-3,TRBV2,CASSGGLAGSTDTQYF,TGTGCCAGCAGTGGTGGGCTAGCGGGAAGCACAGATACGCAGTATTTT
TRBD2,.,TRBJ2-2,TRBV4-3,CASSQRLAGGSPGELFF,TGCGCCAGCAGCCAGAGACTAGCGGGGGGCTCACCCGGGGAGCTGTTTTTT
TRBD2,.,TRBJ2-5,TRBV5-1,CASSSRGGLFQETQYF,TGCGCCAGCAGCTCCCGGGGGGGGCTTTTTCAAGAGACCCAGTACTTC
TRBD1,.,TRBJ1-2,TRBV23-1,CASGIPGQGYGYTF,TGCGCCAGCGGAATACCGGGACAGGGTTATGGCTACACCTTC
.,.,TRBJ2-5,TRBV4-1,CASSQWRRETQYF,TGCGCCAGCAGCCAATGGAGACGAGAGACCCAGTACTTC
.,.,TRBJ2-7,TRBV2,CASSPTLQYF,TGTGCCAGCAGTCCCACCCTACAGTACTTC
TRBD2,.,TRBJ2-1,TRBV10-2,CASSEGLGNHNEQFF,TGCGCCAGCAGTGAGGGACTAGGGAACCACAATGAGCAGTTCTTC
TRBD1,.,TRBJ2-7,TRBV29-1,CSVIWTGDYEQYF,TGCAGCGTTATTTGGACAGGAGACTACGAGCAGTACTTC
TRBD1,.,TRBJ2-3,TRBV7-8,CASSPLTGGESTDTQYF,TGTGCCAGCAGCCCCTTGACAGGGGGGGAAAGCACAGATACGCAGTATTTT
TRBD2,few,TRBJ2-5,TRBV4-3,CASSQDSRGAMETQYF,TGCGCCAGCAGCCAAGACTCGCGGGGGGCCATGGAGACCCAGTACTTC
TRBD2,.,TRBJ2-7,TRBV11-2,CASSFALAGVGRGEQYF,TGTGCCAGCAGCTTCGCACTAGCGGGGGTGGGTCGGGGCGAGCAGTACTTC
TRBD2,.,TRBJ2-5,TRBV7-4,CPRWERGAQETQYF,TGTCCCCGGTGGGAGCGGGGGGCCCAAGAGACCCAGTACTTC
.,once,TRBJ1-2,TRBV7-2,CASSLSERRANYGYTF,TGTGCCAGCAGCTTATCCGAACGTCGAGCTAACTATGGCTACACCTTC
.,.,TRBJ2-5,TRBV4-2,CASSQGGQKETQYF,TGTGCCAGCAGCCAAGGTGGACAGAAAGAGACCCAGTACTTC
.,.,TRBJ2-3,TRBV9,CASSVGPGGPRSTDTQYF,TGTGCCAGCAGCGTAGGGCCGGGGGGCCCCCGAAGCACAGATACGCAGTATTTT
.,.,TRBJ2-7,TRBV6-1,CASSEVWGGSEQYF,TGTGCCAGCAGTGAAGTATGGGGAGGTAGCGAGCAGTACTTC
.,once,TRBJ1-1,TRBV6-4,CASSGVQGNTEAFF,TGTGCCAGCAGTGGTGTACAGGGGAACACTGAAGCTTTCTTT
.,.,TRBJ1-1,TRBV19,CASSIGQTNTEAFF,TGTGCCAGTAGTATAGGACAGACGAACACTGAAGCTTTCTTT
TRBD1,once,TRBJ2-2,TRBV11-3,CASSVRDSVFFNTGELFF,TGTGCCAGCAGCGTCCGGGACAGCGTTTTCTTCAACACCGGGGAGCTGTTTTTT
.,.,TRBJ2-3,TRBV2,CASSRAGTDTQYF,TGTGCCAGCAGTCGTGCGGGTACAGATACGCAGTATTTT
.,.,TRBJ1-2,TRBV11-2,CASSSKITGYGYTF,TGTGCCAGCAGCTCAAAGATTACAGGGTATGGCTACACCTTC
TRBD1,.,TRBJ2-7,TRBV11-1,CASSSGTGTYEQYF,TGTGCCAGCAGCTCCGGGACAGGGACCTACGAGCAGTACTTC
.,once,TRBJ2-1,TRBV2,CASSGGNEQFF,TGTGCCAGCAGTGGAGGGAATGAGCAGTTCTTC